Judged by abundance, the clone carrying this TCR beta chain is medium-sized. Genomic DNA, serving as template, underwent TCR beta VDJ and CDR3 profiling. One entry per CDR3 protein results from TCRdb running MiXCR on the reads. The data hold tens of thousands of distinct CDR3 sequences, with 65% to 80% observed a single time. The V gene lost 0 bases and the J gene lost 6 bases, with 11 bases spanning the gap. Germline V gene lookup returns CDR1 SGHNT and CDR2 YYREEE (reference sequence). This CDR3 comprises 14 residues. This specimen comes from a study of CD8+CD57+ T cells in acquired aplastic anemia.

The rearrangement links TRBV5-4 to TRBJ2-3; D unresolved. The origin of this receptor is a human donor in good health, serving as a control. Sequences were obtained from sorted CD4+, CD8+, or CD8+CD57+ T cells (not recorded which) from PBMCs. This chain's CDR3 is CASSLANLGDTQYF. The CDR3 DNA reads as TGTGCCAGCAGCTTGGCCAACCTAGGGGATACGCAGTATTTT.